This T cell receptor beta chain came from a study of regulatory T cells in long-lasting Graves disease. Study-wide background: Less than 3 months of antithyroid drugs had been taken by newly diagnosed Graves' patients.

According to the study, TCR beta libraries were built with iRepertoire HTBI primers and CDR3-region Arm-PCR. In TCRdb, the multiplex PCR reads were re-called with MiXCR into one record per CDR3 protein. The sample carries a few hundred thousand distinct CDR3 sequences, about an eighth recorded once. As for time point: newly diagnosed GD, antithyroid drugs for less than 3 months. PBMCs provided the RNA from which the TCR library was made. V shed 3 bases and J shed 2 bases, with 11 bases lying between them. Germline-derived CDR1 and CDR2 are DFQATT and SNEGSKA (reference sequence). This CDR3 is built from 14 residues. This clonotype was counted at least ten times. Antigen unknown. Findings and limits, study-wide: Persistent disease samples used TRBV28, TRBJ1-2 and TRBJ2-5 preferentially.

This sample also appeared in a second study, on T cells in Graves' hyperthyroidism and ophthalmopathy. Per that study: The HTBI primer set was used in a first-round RT-PCR of the TCR CDR3. Ophthalmopathy was told apart from stable hyperthyroidism by a 13 V-J model.

The rearrangement uses TRBV20-1 and TRBJ2-1; D is undetermined. The specimen was peripheral blood mononuclear cells (PBMCs), collected at new diagnosis, from a patient treated with antithyroid drugs. This sequence was found in a woman between 18 and 29 years old with Graves disease. CDR3 amino acids: CSARGWTAYNEQFF. In DNA, the CDR3 is TGCAGTGCTAGGGGGTGGACGGCCTACAATGAGCAGTTCTTC.